What follows are 25 T cell receptor beta chains derived from one specimen sequenced in a study of T cell repertoires in cytomegalovirus infection. TCRdb reanalysed the reads using MiXCR and keeps one entry per CDR3 protein. The sample records about 450,000 distinct CDR3 sequences, approximately 32% being singletons. The sample consisted of PBMCs. The receptor source for this set is a human donor in good health (CMV status not recorded). Some clones in this sample may be carry-over from other donors' samples.

The chain joins TRBV7-2 to TRBJ2-2, with 9 bases lining up with TRBD1. Germline CDR1 is SGHTA and CDR2 is FQGNSA. The CDR3 has 17 amino acids. Trimming took 1 base from V and 6 from J; bases not matched to a gene: 9. CDR3 protein: CASSLEGDRALAGELFF. Here the CDR3 DNA reads TGTGCCAGCAGCTTAGAAGGGGACAGGGCCTTGGCCGGGGAGCTGTTTTTT.

This clonotype was detected a few times. The chain employs TRBV28 and TRBJ2-3; 11 positions match TRBD2. With 5 bases clipped from V and 4 bases from J, the junction kept 11 bases outside the gene matches. The length of the CDR3 is 17 residues. The germline CDR1 and CDR2 sequences are MDHEN and SYDVKM. The CDR3 bases are TGTGCCAGCAGTACCATCCTAGCGGGGGGTCGTTCAGATACGCAGTATTTT. Protein sequence: CASSTILAGGRSDTQYF.

This clonotype appeared a few times. The rearrangement uses TRBV6-1 and TRBJ1-1; no firm D call. The germline gives CDR1 MNHNS, CDR2 SASEGT. This CDR3 comprises 14 residues. The ends were cut back, 8 bases at V and 1 base at J, with 14 bases in the middle. The CDR3 nucleotides read TGTGCCAGCCCCAAAGCTTCAGGGAACACTGAAGCTTTCTTT. Translating it yields CASPKASGNTEAFF.

This chain's CDR3 is CATSDSRQGSYEQYF. Written as DNA, the CDR3 is TGTGCCACCAGTGATTCGAGACAGGGTTCCTACGAGCAGTACTTC. The rearrangement joins TRBV24-1 to TRBJ2-7, with 7 bases identical to TRBD1. J lost 1 base, V lost 2 bases, and 4 bases had no gene match. The length of the CDR3 is 15 residues. Germline CDR1 reads KGHDR; CDR2 reads SFDVKD.

This clonotype was picked up a small number of times. V is TRBV11-2 and J is TRBJ2-3; perhaps TRBD2 as D (6 bases). Trimming took off 2 bases at V and 2 bases at J, with 17 bases between the two ends. The germline gives CDR1 SGHAT, CDR2 FQNNGV. This CDR3 spans 17 amino acids. The CDR3 loop reads CASSLRPGTRSTDTQYF. The DNA for the CDR3 is TGTGCCAGCAGCTTACGCCCCGGGACTCGATCCACAGATACGCAGTATTTT.

This clonotype was observed a handful of times. The chain combines TRBV4-2 with TRBJ1-4; D call uncertain. CDR3 size: 17 residues. Trimming pared 1 base from V and 4 bases from J, leaving 16 bases between. Germline assignment: CDR1 LGHNA and CDR2 YNFKEQ. The DNA of the CDR3 is TGTGCCAGCAGCCAAGGGGCGGCCAAGGAAGGTAATGAAAAACTGTTTTTT. Protein product: CASSQGAAKEGNEKLFF.

This clonotype appeared a few times. The rearrangement uses TRBV6-1 and TRBJ1-2, with D perhaps matching TRBD1 (6 bases). V was pared by 5 bases and J by 0 bases, with 13 bases between. The CDR3 has 15 amino acids. CDR1 and CDR2 (germline): MNHNS, SASEGT. For the CDR3, the DNA is TGTGCCAGCAGTACCCGAGGGACAACTAACTATGGCTACACCTTC. This translates into CASSTRGTTNYGYTF.

This clonotype occurred many times. This chain links TRBV7-2 with TRBJ1-1; D gene uncertain. The germline CDR1 and CDR2 sequences are SGHTA and FQGNSA. This CDR3 is built from 14 residues. The V end lost 5 bases, the J end lost 1 base, and 11 bases lay between the germline ends. CDR3 protein: CASSPKAGNTEAFF. CDR3 DNA: TGTGCCAGCAGCCCCAAGGCGGGGAACACTGAAGCTTTCTTT.

This chain joins TRBV7-9 and TRBJ2-6, with unresolved D. The CDR3 extends over 16 amino acids. Germline CDR1 SEHNR, CDR2 FQNEAQ (reference sequence). Trimming removed 1 base from V and 0 bases from J, with 7 bases in between. This CDR3 reads CASSLGQSSGANVLTF. CDR3 DNA: TGTGCCAGCAGCTTAGGCCAGTCCTCTGGGGCCAACGTCCTGACTTTC.

This chain links TRBV12-3 or TRBV12-4 with TRBJ2-7; TRBD1 matches at 8 bases. The CDR3 extends over 14 amino acids. The ends lost 6 bases at V and 6 bases at J; junction bases unmatched: 10. CDR3 coding DNA: TGTGCCAGCAGGCGGGATGGACAGGGTGGCGAGCAGTACTTC. This gives the protein CASRRDGQGGEQYF.

This clonotype was picked up many times. The chain is built from TRBV10-3 and TRBJ1-2; the D gene is possibly TRBD1 (6 bases). The CDR3 is 15 residues long. Germline V gene data show CDR1 as ENHRY and CDR2 as SYGVKD. Trimming cost V 7 bases and J 7 bases, with 22 bases left between them. In nucleotides, the CDR3 is TGTGCCATCACTCCTACTTCGGGGGGGGCAATTGGCTACACCTTC. It translates to CAITPTSGGAIGYTF.

CDR3: CATRGAGKNNEQFF. The CDR3, as DNA: TGTGCCACTCGGGGAGCGGGGAAAAACAATGAGCAGTTCTTC. The rearrangement joins TRBV6-2 or TRBV6-3 to TRBJ2-1; TRBD2 matches 7 bases. The CDR3 runs to 14 residues. Unmatched junction bases numbered 11, after V lost 10 bases and J lost 5 bases. The germline V gene encodes CDR1 MNHEY and CDR2 SVGEGT.

The chain is built from TRBV20-1 and TRBJ2-3, with D possibly called TRBD1 or TRBD2 (5 bases each). Germline V gene lookup returns CDR1 DFQATT and CDR2 SNEGSKA (reference sequence). This CDR3 is 13 amino acids long. Trimming removed 1 base from V and 6 bases from J, with 11 bases in between. The CDR3 spells CSARGGVGDTQYF. For the CDR3, the DNA is TGCAGTGCTAGAGGAGGGGTAGGGGATACGCAGTATTTT.

A few counts support this clonotype. V and J are TRBV27 and TRBJ2-7, with TRBD1 matching 7 bases. CDR1 and CDR2 from the germline V gene are MNHEY and SMNVEV (reference sequence). V was clipped by 0 bases and J by 1 base; unmatched bases: 3. The CDR3 length is 15 residues. The CDR3 spells CASSLSKGASYEQYF. The DNA of the CDR3 is TGTGCCAGCAGTTTATCGAAGGGGGCTTCCTACGAGCAGTACTTC.

V gene TRBV6-2 or TRBV6-3 combines with J gene TRBJ2-6; a weak D match, TRBD1 (6 bases). This CDR3 region has 13 residues. CDR1 and CDR2 (germline): MNHEY, SVGEGT. The ends were cut back, 10 bases at V and 2 bases at J, with 9 bases in the middle. Here the CDR3 DNA reads TGTGCCACCAGGGACACTGGGGCCAACGTCCTGACTTTC. The encoded protein is CATRDTGANVLTF.

This clonotype has a handful of counts. This chain links TRBV6-1 with TRBJ2-5; the match to TRBD1 covers 7 bases. This CDR3 has 16 residues. Looked up from germline, CDR1 is MNHNS and CDR2 is SASEGT. V trimming: 6 bases; J trimming: 1 base; junction bases outside the gene matches: 11. CDR3 loop: CASSLRTYRGQETQYF. CDR3 DNA sequence: TGTGCCAGCAGCCTACGCACCTACAGGGGCCAAGAGACCCAGTACTTC.

This clonotype was found many times. V and J are TRBV7-8 and TRBJ1-2; D may be TRBD1 (6 bases). The CDR3 is 18 amino acids. V was shortened by 4 bases and J by 5 bases, with 26 bases between the two germline ends. CDR1 SGHVS and CDR2 FQNEAQ come from the germline V gene. The CDR3 DNA reads as TGTGCCAGCAGCTACACCCGTCGACAGGTCACGGGGGATTATGGCTACACCTTC. Protein product: CASSYTRRQVTGDYGYTF.

On this clonotype itself: A junction boundary mismatches the germline segment, possibly from a read error. The chain joins TRBV18 to TRBJ1-2; possibly TRBD1 for D (6 bases). The CDR3 has 17 residues. Per the germline V gene, CDR1 is KGHSH and CDR2 is LQKENI. The CDR3 DNA is TGTGCCAGATCACCAGTTGTGTCCATGGACAGACCCTATGGCTACACCTTC. This codes for CARSPVVSMDRPYGYTF. Full variable domain (remainder filled in from reference TRBV18 and TRBJ1-2): NAGVMQNPRHLVRRRGQEARLRCSPMKGHSHVYWYRQLPEEGLKFMVYLQKENIIDESGMPKERFSAEFPKEGPSILRIQQVVRGDSAAYFCARSPVVSMDRPYGYTFGSGTRLTVV.

The table lists this clonotype with a few counts. CDR3 protein: CASSGQGGVYNEQFF. For the CDR3, the DNA is TGTGCCAGCAGCGGACAGGGGGGGGTCTACAATGAGCAGTTCTTC. The chain couples TRBV12-3 or TRBV12-4 to TRBJ2-1, with TRBD1 matching 10 bases. CDR3 length: 15 amino acids. Germline trimming cut 6 bases from V and 3 bases from J; bases unmatched to any gene: 5.

This chain uses TRBV10-3 with TRBJ2-5; D perhaps matches TRBD1 (5 bases). The CDR3 sequence is 12 residues long. Trimming shortened V by 2 bases and J by 5 bases, and 6 bases separated the two germline ends. From germline, CDR1 is ENHRY and CDR2 SYGVKD. CDR3 in DNA: TGTGCCATCAGTGAGAAGGGGGAGACCCAGTACTTC. Translation: CAISEKGETQYF.

This clonotype was picked up a small number of times. The chain has TRBV5-6 and TRBJ2-3; D might be TRBD1 or TRBD2, each matching 5 bases. The V end was cut by 5 bases, the J end by 2 bases, with 9 bases between. Germline values: CDR1 SGHDT, CDR2 YYEEEE. The length of the CDR3 is 13 residues. The chain's CDR3 is CASSWDVTDTQYF. The DNA for the CDR3 is TGTGCCAGCAGTTGGGACGTCACAGATACGCAGTATTTT.

This clonotype was recorded many times. The chain combines TRBV6-5 with TRBJ1-5; perhaps TRBD1 as D (6 bases). This CDR3 is built from 15 residues. Germline V CDR1 and CDR2: MNHEY, SVGAGI. The germline V and J ends were trimmed by 2 bases and 0 bases, with 8 bases remaining between them. CDR3 region: CASSYDRSSNQPQHF. CDR3 bases: TGTGCCAGCAGTTACGACAGGAGTAGCAATCAGCCCCAGCATTTT.

J is TRBJ2-5 and V is TRBV2; 7 positions agree with TRBD1. The length of the CDR3 is 15 residues. Unmatched junction bases numbered 9, after V lost 4 bases and J lost 4 bases. Germline V lookup: CDR1 SNHLY, CDR2 FYNNEI. Written as DNA, the CDR3 is TGTGCCAGCAGTGGAGGACAGGAACTTGGAGAGACCCAGTACTTC. Encoded protein: CASSGGQELGETQYF.

This clonotype was detected only a few times. The chain is built from TRBV9 and TRBJ2-3, with TRBD1 matching 7 bases. Germline values: CDR1 SGDLS, CDR2 YYNGEE. CDR3 length: 14 residues. The ends lost 3 bases at V and 3 bases at J; junction bases unmatched: 4. The CDR3 DNA follows: TGTGCCAGCAGCGCCCGACAGGGAACAGATACGCAGTATTTT. Its translation is CASSARQGTDTQYF. The full variable domain, in which reference TRBV9 and TRBJ2-3 provide the parts outside the CDR3, is DSGVTQTPKHLITATGQRVTLRCSPRSGDLSVYWYQQSLDQGLQFLIQYYNGEERAKGNILERFSAQQFPDLHSELNLSSLELGDSALYFCASSARQGTDTQYFGPGTRLTVL.

The rearrangement joins TRBV11-2 to TRBJ2-7, with unresolved D. Germline CDR1 SGHAT, CDR2 FQNNGV. The CDR3 consists of 18 residues. The germline V and J ends were trimmed by 5 bases and 6 bases, with 29 bases remaining between them. CDR3 nucleotides: TGTGCCAGCAGCCCCCGAGTCTATCCGGCCCAACTGGAAGCCGAGCAGTACTTC. The encoded protein is CASSPRVYPAQLEAEQYF.